This T cell receptor beta chain came from a study of T-cell reconstitution after alpha-beta-depleted transplantation in children. Germline-derived CDR1 and CDR2 are SGHVS and FQNEAQ. The ends lost 3 bases at V and 4 bases at J; junction bases unmatched: 5. This CDR3 has 15 residues. To note about this clonotype: Antigen unknown.

Study-wide results and limits: After transplant, high TCRbeta diversity at day 60 in some patients arose from surviving recipient T cells and thymic progenitors. The origin of alpha-beta T cells about two months after transplant was reportedly several hundred expanded graft clones. After one year, T-cell counts and TCRbeta diversity mostly came from new T cells.

Library preparation (for TCRbeta) was performed with unique molecular identifiers. TCRdb independently ran MiXCR on the PCR reads; one entry per CDR3 protein. The sample lists more than 400,000 distinct CDR3 sequences; approximately 10% were seen once. The sequencing used PBMCs, mostly from graft donor cells, collected 180 days after TCRalphabeta/CD19-depleted stem cell transplant. This clonotype was obtained from a female patient aged 2 to 10 who had a stem cell transplant for aplastic anemia, so the T cells may come from the graft donor. This chain links TRBV7-8 with TRBJ2-5; TRBD1 agrees at 10 bases. The CDR3 loop reads CASSFPTGGRETQYF. DNA for the CDR3: TGTGCCAGCAGCTTTCCGACAGGGGGCCGAGAGACCCAGTACTTC. Supplemented by reference TRBV7-8 and TRBJ2-5, the full variable domain reads GAGVSQSPRYKVAKRGQDVALRCDPISGHVSLFWYQQALGQGPEFLTYFQNEAQLDKSGLPSDRFFAERPEGSVSTLKIQRTQQEDSAVYLCASSFPTGGRETQYFGPGTRLLVL.